What follows describes a single T cell receptor (beta chain). In this sample, this clonotype turned up many times. The antigen it binds to is not known. Base quality data are lacking; no much larger clone is found one base away. The sequencing machine was an Illumina HiSeq 2000. Multiplex PCR amplification was used to generate the TCR beta chain libraries. High-throughput sequencing was used to analyze the amplified TCR beta chain products. TCRdb handled the public reads itself, with Q25 trimming in fastp and clone calling in MiXCR, and kept productive beta chains. Identical CDR3 proteins give one entry, which carries the most common genes and DNA. The sample has 84,000 or so distinct CDR3 sequences on record, over 25% of them singletons. The ten largest clones add up to 8.1% of the sample. The axillary draining lymph nodes of breast cancer patients were the source of the lymph node samples. These data belong to a study of breast tumors, draining lymph nodes, adjacent tissues (dated by TCRdb to 2016 to 2018). The study in broad terms: The study compared TCR beta repertoires across tumor, adjacent nontumor tissue and axillary lymph nodes from breast cancer patients. The study was designed to assess the relationships and possible T-cell exchange between tumor, surrounding tissue and draining lymph node repertoires in human breast cancer.

From a lookup of the germline V gene, CDR1 and CDR2 are SGHVS and FNYEAQ. The cysteine opens and the phenylalanine closes a CDR3 of 15 amino acids. Of all the DNA, just the CDR3 is kept, 45 bases in frame from base 1. From V the trimming removes 0 bases and from J it removes 0 bases, while the gene matches leave 1 base of the junction unaccounted for. On the study overall, not on this receptor specifically: A scenario in which most tumor T cells derive from the lymph node and then expand within tumor tissue was judged to be consistent with the data. The similarity between tumor and nontumor tissue repertoires was significantly greater in luminal-like breast cancer than in basal-like breast cancer. The conclusion that tumor T cells originate in lymph nodes was presented as consistent with a hypothesis rather than as directly demonstrated. Tumors showed preferential V and J gene usage, and their T-cell repertoire diversity fell below that of lymph nodes yet above that of nontumor tissue.

The chain employs TRBV7-6 and TRBJ2-5; the junction holds 7 bases that match TRBD1. This clonotype was obtained from a female donor with breast cancer. Some clones in this sample may be carry-over from other donors' samples. The specimen sequenced was axillary lymph node tissue. The CDR3: CASSLAGTDQETQYF. The sequence in DNA is TGTGCCAGCAGCTTAGCCGGGACAGACCAAGAGACCCAGTACTTC.